Below are 8 T cell receptor beta chains sequenced from a single sample in a study of post-analysis software for immune sequencing data. Study findings and constraints: There were four or five TRBV segments more frequent in patients than controls, and TRBV5-6, TRBV5-1 and TRBV20-1 were among them.

Prepared TCR beta cDNA libraries contained unique molecular identifiers. TCRdb used MiXCR to reprocess the PCR reads, holding one entry per CDR3 protein. This repertoire shows around 400,000 distinct CDR3 sequences, 35% to 45% found once; its top ten account for 7.6%. These receptors lack a known antigen. The sequencing sample was made of blood. Receptors originate from a girl aged 2-9 years with multiple sclerosis.

The rearrangement uses TRBV6-1 and TRBJ2-7, with a possible D match to TRBD2 (6 bases). This CDR3 region has 17 residues. Trimming removed 2 bases from V and 2 bases from J, with 19 bases in between. Germline CDR1 MNHNS, CDR2 SASEGT. CDR3 in amino acids: CASSEKGSWRETYEQYF. The CDR3 DNA is TGTGCCAGCAGTGAAAAGGGATCGTGGAGGGAAACCTACGAGCAGTACTTC.

This clonotype has ten or more counts. The chain has TRBV7-8 and TRBJ1-2; D is unresolved. V dropped 5 bases and J dropped 5 bases, with 9 bases sitting between them. Germline V lookup: CDR1 SGHVS, CDR2 FQNEAQ. CDR3 size: 12 residues. The CDR3 loop is CASSQAGYGYTF. The CDR3 DNA is TGTGCCAGCAGCCAGGCGGGGTATGGCTACACCTTC.

In DNA, the CDR3 is TGTGCCAGCAGGAAGAGTCCAGGGCGGGGCACTGAAGCTTTCTTT. Translating it yields CASRKSPGRGTEAFF. The chain recombines TRBV12-3 or TRBV12-4 with TRBJ1-1, with a possible D match to TRBD1 (5 bases). The CDR3 is 15 residues long. Between the trimmed V and J ends, which lost 6 bases and 4 bases, there was a span of 18 bases.

This clonotype was seen more than once but under ten times. The chain is built from TRBV12-5 and TRBJ2-1, with D hard to call. CDR3 length equals 15 residues. Trimming shortened V by 4 bases and J by 6 bases, and 16 bases separated the two germline ends. Germline-derived CDR1 and CDR2 are LGHNT and FRNRAP. In nucleotides, the CDR3 is TGTGCTAGTGGTTGGGTAGGTCAGGTGGGCAATGAGCAGTTCTTC. Protein sequence: CASGWVGQVGNEQFF.

This clonotype came up a few times. This sequence joins TRBV5-1 and TRBJ1-1; TRBD1 matches 8 bases. The V and J ends lost 5 bases and 1 base, in that order; junction bases with no gene match: 7. Germline assignment: CDR1 SGHRS and CDR2 YFSETQ. The length of the CDR3 is 15 residues. The CDR3 DNA sequence: TGCGCCAGCAGGTTCCCGGACAGGGAGAACACTGAAGCTTTCTTT. It is translated as CASRFPDRENTEAFF.

This clonotype was detected ten times or more. The chain is built from TRBV28 and TRBJ2-1, with D possibly being TRBD1 or TRBD2 (6 bases each). The CDR3 extends over 15 amino acids. Trimming took 6 bases from V and 1 from J, leaving 13 bases between them. Per germline, CDR1 MDHEN and CDR2 SYDVKM. This CDR3 reads CASSPGGGSYNEQFF. The CDR3 DNA reads as TGTGCCAGCAGCCCCGGAGGGGGTTCCTACAATGAGCAGTTCTTC.

This clonotype was found a few times. This chain links TRBV15 with TRBJ2-5; D gene unclear. Germline loops: CDR1 LNHNV, CDR2 YYDKDF (reference sequence). V was pared by 1 base and J by 1 base, with 7 bases between. The CDR3 loop spans 14 amino acids. The CDR3 loop reads CATSRGSSQETQYF. The DNA for the CDR3 is TGTGCCACCAGCAGAGGTTCCTCCCAAGAGACCCAGTACTTC.

This clonotype showed up just a few times. The chain has TRBV20-1 and TRBJ2-7; TRBD2 matches at 13 bases. The trim removed 3 bases at V and 3 bases at J, leaving 8 bases unmatched. Germline CDR1 and CDR2: DFQATT and SNEGSKA (reference sequence). CDR3 length: 16 residues. The CDR3 sequence: CSASGLAGVPLYEQYF. The CDR3, as DNA: TGCAGTGCTAGTGGACTAGCGGGAGTTCCCCTCTACGAGCAGTACTTC.